Below, 4 T cell receptor beta chains from the same sample are listed, as sequenced in a study of blood T cells in healthy people across ages. A second roughly 6 to 11 cycle PCR used barcoded and J-beta primers. From the 5' RACE reads, TCRdb called clonotypes with MiXCR, one entry per CDR3 protein. Of hundreds of thousands of distinct CDR3 sequences in the sample, 20% to 25% were seen once. Separately, the same data were catalogued under a study of T cells of mothers and their children.

The source material was blood. The receptors originated from a boy aged 5-17 years in good health.

V is TRBV2 and J is TRBJ1-2; 10 bases are a match to TRBD1. This CDR3 comprises 13 residues. Germline CDR1 SNHLY, CDR2 FYNNEI. After removal of 6 bases from V and 8 bases from J, the junction contained 6 bases not matched to a gene. CDR3 residues: CASRVQTGGGYTF. CDR3 sequence (DNA): TGTGCCAGCAGGGTTCAGACAGGGGGCGGCTACACCTTC.

There are many counts of this clonotype. The rearrangement joins TRBV2 to TRBJ2-5; D gene ambiguous. The CDR3 is 12 residues long. Per the germline V gene, CDR1 is SNHLY and CDR2 is FYNNEI. V was cut by 2 bases and J by 5 bases, with 6 bases left in between. The CDR3 DNA reads TGTGCCAGCAGTGAACTAGGCGAGACCCAGTACTTC. It yields the protein CASSELGETQYF.

The rearrangement joins TRBV29-1 to TRBJ1-2; no firm D call. The ends were cut back, 3 bases at V and 4 bases at J, with 6 bases in the middle. This CDR3 comprises 11 residues. The germline gives CDR1 SQVTM, CDR2 ANQGSEA. CDR3 bases: TGCAGCGTTGATGACACCTATGGCTACACCTTC. Translating gives CSVDDTYGYTF.

This chain uses TRBV6-5 with TRBJ2-7, with TRBD1 matching 8 bases. The CDR3 runs to 13 residues. CDR1 MNHEY and CDR2 SVGAGI come from the germline V gene. V was pared by 4 bases and J by 5 bases, with 4 bases of the junction left unmatched. The CDR3 reads CASSWTGYHEQYF. CDR3 bases: TGTGCCAGCAGTTGGACAGGGTACCACGAGCAGTACTTC.